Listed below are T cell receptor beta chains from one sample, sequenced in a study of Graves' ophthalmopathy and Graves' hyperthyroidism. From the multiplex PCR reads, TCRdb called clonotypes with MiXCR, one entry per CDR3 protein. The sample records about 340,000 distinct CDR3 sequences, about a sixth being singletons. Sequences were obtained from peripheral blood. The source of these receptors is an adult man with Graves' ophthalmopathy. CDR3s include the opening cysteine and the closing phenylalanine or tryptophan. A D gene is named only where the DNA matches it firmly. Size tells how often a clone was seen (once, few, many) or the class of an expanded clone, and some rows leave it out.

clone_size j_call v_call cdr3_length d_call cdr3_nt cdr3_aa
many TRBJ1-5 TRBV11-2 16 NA TGTGCCAGCAGCAAAGGGGGGGGGTCTCGTAATCAGCCCCAGCATTTT CASSKGGGSRNQPQHF
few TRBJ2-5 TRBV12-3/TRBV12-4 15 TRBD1 TGTGCCAGCAGTTCCGGGACAGGGTGGCAAGAGACCCAGTACTTC CASSSGTGWQETQYF
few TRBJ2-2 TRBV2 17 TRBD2 TGTGCCAGCAGTGAACCGTCTAGCGGGGGTAACACCGGGGAGCTGTTTTTT CASSEPSSGGNTGELFF
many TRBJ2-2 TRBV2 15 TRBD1 TGTGCCAGCAGACAAGGACAGGCGAACACCGGGGAGCTGTTTTTT CASRQGQANTGELFF
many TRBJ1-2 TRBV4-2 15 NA TGTGCCAGCAGCCAAGATTCCGGGCGGAACTATGGCTACACCTTC CASSQDSGRNYGYTF
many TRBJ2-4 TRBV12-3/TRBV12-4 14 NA TGTGCCAGCAGTTTCACAGGAAGTCCGAACATTCAGTACTTC CASSFTGSPNIQYF
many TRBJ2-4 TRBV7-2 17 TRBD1 TGTGCCAGCAGCTCCCGACAGGGGGCGCCGTCTTGGGACATTCAGTACTTC CASSSRQGAPSWDIQYF
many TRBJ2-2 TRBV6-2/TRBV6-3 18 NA TGTGCCAGCAGTTACTCGCCCGGGGGGCGTCGAAACACCGGGGAGCTGTTTTTT CASSYSPGGRRNTGELFF
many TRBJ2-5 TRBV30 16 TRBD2 TGTGCCTGGAGCTGGACTAGCGGGGGTTCCAAAGAGACCCAGTACTTC CAWSWTSGGSKETQYF
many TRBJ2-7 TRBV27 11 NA TGTGCCAGCAGCCCATCTCTTAAGCAGTACTTC CASSPSLKQYF
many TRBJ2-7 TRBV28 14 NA TGTGCCAGCAGGGGGAGGGGGGGGCAGTACGAGCAGTACTTC CASRGRGGQYEQYF
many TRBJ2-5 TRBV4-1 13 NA TGCGCCAGCAGCCAAGATTTCTATGAGACCCAGTACTTC CASSQDFYETQYF
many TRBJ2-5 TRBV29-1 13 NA TGCAGCGTCGCCCGGGACAATCAAGAGACCCAGTACTTC CSVARDNQETQYF
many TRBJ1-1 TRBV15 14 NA TGTGCCACCAGCAGAGATGCCCAGAACACTGAAGCTTTCTTT CATSRDAQNTEAFF
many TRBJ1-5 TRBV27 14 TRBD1 TGTGCCAGCAGTGTGACAGGGTTAAATCAGCCCCAGCATTTT CASSVTGLNQPQHF
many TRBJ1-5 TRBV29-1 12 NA TGCAGCGTTTCGTTAGAATCAGGGCCCCAGCATTTT CSVSLESGPQHF
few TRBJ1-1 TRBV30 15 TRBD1 TGTGTCTGCGTGGATAGGACAGGGCTCGGCACTGAAGCTTTCTTT CVCVDRTGLGTEAFF
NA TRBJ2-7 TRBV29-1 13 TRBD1 TGCAGCGTTTCTACAGGGGGCGTCTACGAGCAGTACTTC CSVSTGGVYEQYF
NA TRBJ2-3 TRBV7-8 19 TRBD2 TGTGCCAGCAGAGGGGACTGGGGGAGGGCCCCCCAGAGCACAGATACGCAGTATTTT CASRGDWGRAPQSTDTQYF
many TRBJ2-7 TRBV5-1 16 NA TGCGCCAGCAGCTTGGTCCCAGGGGCCGACTCCTACGAGCAGTACTTC CASSLVPGADSYEQYF
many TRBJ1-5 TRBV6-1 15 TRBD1 TGTGCCAGCAGAGCGGACAGGGATAGCAATCAGCCCCAGCATTTT CASRADRDSNQPQHF
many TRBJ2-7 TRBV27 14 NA TGTGCCAGCAGGAATGGGGGGCGCCCCTACGAGCAGTACTTC CASRNGGRPYEQYF
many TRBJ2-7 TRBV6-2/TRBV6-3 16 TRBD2 TGTGCCAGCAGCACACCGGGACTAGCGGGATTTTACGAGCAGTACTTC CASSTPGLAGFYEQYF
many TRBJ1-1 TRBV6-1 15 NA TGTGCCAGCAGGGAGGTACCGTCGAGGGCCACTGAAGCTTTCTTT CASREVPSRATEAFF
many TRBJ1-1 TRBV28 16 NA TGTGCCAGCATAAACCGGGATGATGGGCCAAACACTGAAGCTTTCTTT CASINRDDGPNTEAFF